This paragraph reports one T cell receptor (beta chain). Antigen unknown. Trimming took 5 bases from V and 6 from J, leaving 11 bases between them. From germline, CDR1 is GTSNPN and CDR2 SVGIG (reference sequence). CDR3 length equals 11 residues. Specified treatment: some 20 received Ad26.COV2.S at low or high dose, single or two shots; about 5 received placebo; per-sample allocation not given. All samples were drawn on day 63, counting from the first vaccine or placebo injection. The shot given was an Ad26 vector that makes Wuhan-strain SARS-CoV-2 spike. These data are taken from a study of Ad26.COV2.S vaccination and SARS-CoV-2 variants. General observations from the study: Responses of T cells in total may have been underestimated by the TCR breadth and depth analyses.

Profiled with immunoSEQ multiplex PCR; TCRdb holds only in-frame clones, not every one. Counted here are about 680,000 clones, 80% to 90% occurring once; the ten biggest clones make up approximately 1.5%. The sample consisted of peripheral blood, taken in a trial of Ad26.COV2.S vaccine versus placebo. This receptor was obtained from a person between 18 and 60 years old who received the Ad26.COV2.S COVID-19 vaccine or a placebo. The rearrangement joins TRBV30 to TRBJ2-7; D possibly matches TRBD1 or TRBD2 (6 bases each). CDR3 loop: CAWDWGAEQYF. CDR3 DNA sequence: TGTGCCTGGGATTGGGGGGCCGAGCAGTACTTC.